The clone carrying this TCR beta chain was detected many times. Its antigen is not known. This sample was included in a study of regulatory T cells in long-lasting Graves disease. Germline V gene data show CDR1 as SNHLY and CDR2 as FYNNEI. Deletions cut 5 bases from V and 0 bases from J, with 7 bases between. CDR3 length equals 14 residues. Time point indicated: newly diagnosed GD, antithyroid drugs for less than 3 months. Construction of the TCR library relied on RNA isolated from PBMCs. Arm-PCR of CDR3 regions and iRepertoire HTBI primers were the basis on which TCR beta libraries were built. TCRdb used MiXCR to reprocess the multiplex PCR reads, holding one entry per CDR3 protein. The data hold about 440,000 distinct CDR3 sequences, with less than 20% observed a single time. General observations from the study: Compared with new cases, persistent Graves' patients showed reduced TCR diversity. Persistent disease preferred TRBV28, TRBJ1-2 and TRBJ2-5.

The data were also submitted as part of a second study, on T cells in Graves' hyperthyroidism and ophthalmopathy. In that study: Researchers barred patients who had uncontrolled infection, other autoimmune disease, pregnancy or lactation.

Specimen: peripheral blood mononuclear cells (PBMCs), collected at new diagnosis, from a patient treated with antithyroid drugs. This receptor was identified in a woman between 18 and 30 years old with Graves disease. The V gene is TRBV2, the J gene TRBJ2-2; no clear D gene. This CDR3 is CASSSAPNTGELFF. The CDR3 nucleotides are TGTGCCAGCAGTTCTGCCCCGAACACCGGGGAGCTGTTTTTT.